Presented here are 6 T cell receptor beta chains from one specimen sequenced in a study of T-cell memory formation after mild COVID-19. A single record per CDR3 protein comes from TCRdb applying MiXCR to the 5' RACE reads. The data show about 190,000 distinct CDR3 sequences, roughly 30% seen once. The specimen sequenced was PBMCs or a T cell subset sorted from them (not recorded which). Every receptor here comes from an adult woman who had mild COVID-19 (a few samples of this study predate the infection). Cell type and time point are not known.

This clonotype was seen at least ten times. The CDR3 region is CASSLSWTADEQYF. In DNA, the CDR3 is TGTGCCAGCAGTTTGTCATGGACCGCGGACGAGCAGTACTTC. The rearrangement uses TRBV12-3 or TRBV12-4 and TRBJ2-7, with unresolved D. This CDR3 spans 14 amino acids. Trimming shortened V by 3 bases and J by 5 bases, and 14 bases separated the two germline ends.

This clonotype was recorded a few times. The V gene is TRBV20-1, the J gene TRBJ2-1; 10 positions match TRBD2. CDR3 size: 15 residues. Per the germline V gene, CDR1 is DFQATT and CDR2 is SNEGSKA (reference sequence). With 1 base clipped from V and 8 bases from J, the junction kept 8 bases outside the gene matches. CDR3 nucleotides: TGCAGTGCTAGAGTTAGCGGGGGGTATGACTATGAGCAGTTCTTC. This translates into CSARVSGGYDYEQFF.

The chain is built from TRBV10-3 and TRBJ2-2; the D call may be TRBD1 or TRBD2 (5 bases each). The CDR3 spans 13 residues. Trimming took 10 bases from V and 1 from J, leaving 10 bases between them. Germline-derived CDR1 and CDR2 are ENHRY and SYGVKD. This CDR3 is CATGTENTGELFF. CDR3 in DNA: TGTGCCACAGGGACGGAGAACACCGGGGAGCTGTTTTTT.

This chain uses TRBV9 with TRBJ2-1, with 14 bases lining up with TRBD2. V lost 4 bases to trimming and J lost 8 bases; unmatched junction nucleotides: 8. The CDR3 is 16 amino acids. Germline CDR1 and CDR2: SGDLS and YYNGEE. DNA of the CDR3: TGTGCCAGCAGCCCCCCGGGACTAGCGGGAGCCGATGAGCAGTTCTTC. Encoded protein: CASSPPGLAGADEQFF.

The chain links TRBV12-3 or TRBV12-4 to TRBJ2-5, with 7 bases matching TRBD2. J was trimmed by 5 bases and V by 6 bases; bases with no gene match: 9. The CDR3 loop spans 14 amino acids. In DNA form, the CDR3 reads TGTGCCAGCAGACGGGGGAGTAGCGGGGAGACCCAGTACTTC. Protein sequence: CASRRGSSGETQYF.

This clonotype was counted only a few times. The CDR3 spells CASSSRLGEQYF. The CDR3 nucleotides are TGTGCCAGCAGTTCCAGACTCGGCGAGCAGTACTTC. The chain links TRBV12-3 or TRBV12-4 to TRBJ2-7; no firm D call. The CDR3 totals 12 residues. Deletions cut 4 bases from V and 6 bases from J, with 10 bases between.